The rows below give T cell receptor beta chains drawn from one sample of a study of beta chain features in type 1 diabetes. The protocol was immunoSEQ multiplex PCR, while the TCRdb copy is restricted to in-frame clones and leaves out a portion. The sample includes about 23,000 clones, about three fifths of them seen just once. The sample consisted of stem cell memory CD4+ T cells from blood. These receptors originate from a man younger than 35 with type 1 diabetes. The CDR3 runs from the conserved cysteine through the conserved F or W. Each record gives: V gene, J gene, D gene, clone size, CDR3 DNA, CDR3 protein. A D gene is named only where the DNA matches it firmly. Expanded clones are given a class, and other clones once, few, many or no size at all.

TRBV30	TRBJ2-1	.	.	TGTGCCTGGAGTCACCAAAAGCGGACTGAATACAATGAGCAGTTCTTC	CAWSHQKRTEYNEQFF
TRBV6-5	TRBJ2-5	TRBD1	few	TGTGCCAGCAGTTACGGGACAGGGCGTGAGACCCAGTACTTC	CASSYGTGRETQYF
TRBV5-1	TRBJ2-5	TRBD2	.	TGCGCCAGCAGCTTGGAGGGCGGGGGTGAGACCCAGTACTTC	CASSLEGGGETQYF
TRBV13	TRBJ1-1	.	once	TGTGCCAGCAGCTTTGGGCAATCCGAAGCTTTCTTT	CASSFGQSEAFF
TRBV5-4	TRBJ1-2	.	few	TGTGCCAGCAGCACAGTGGGGAGCTATGGCTACACCTTC	CASSTVGSYGYTF
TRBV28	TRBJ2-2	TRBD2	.	TGTGCCAGCACAAGCGGGGCCCTCACCGGGGAGCTGTTTTTT	CASTSGALTGELFF
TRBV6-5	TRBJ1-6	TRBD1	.	TGTGCCAGCAATCGACAGGGCAATTCACCCCTCCACTTT	CASNRQGNSPLHF
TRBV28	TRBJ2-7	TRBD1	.	TGTGCCAGCAGGCCGGGACAGGGGTCCTACGAGCAGTACTTC	CASRPGQGSYEQYF
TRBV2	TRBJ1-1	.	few	TGTGCCAGCAGCAGTCTAGGGGGAGACACTGAAGCTTTCTTT	CASSSLGGDTEAFF
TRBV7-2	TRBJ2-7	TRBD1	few	TGTGCCAGCAGCTCCGGGACAGTGACCTACGAGCAGTACTTC	CASSSGTVTYEQYF
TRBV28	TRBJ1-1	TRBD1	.	TGTGCCATCAAAGACAGGGTTGTTTTCTTT	CAIKDRVVFF
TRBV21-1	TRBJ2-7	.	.	TGTGCCAGCAGCAAATGGAAAAGGGACAGGCTTTCCTACGAGCAGTACTTC	CASSKWKRDRLSYEQYF
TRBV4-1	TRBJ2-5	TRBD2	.	TGCGCCAGCAGCGAACCTAGCGGGGGGAAAGAGACCCAGTACTTC	CASSEPSGGKETQYF